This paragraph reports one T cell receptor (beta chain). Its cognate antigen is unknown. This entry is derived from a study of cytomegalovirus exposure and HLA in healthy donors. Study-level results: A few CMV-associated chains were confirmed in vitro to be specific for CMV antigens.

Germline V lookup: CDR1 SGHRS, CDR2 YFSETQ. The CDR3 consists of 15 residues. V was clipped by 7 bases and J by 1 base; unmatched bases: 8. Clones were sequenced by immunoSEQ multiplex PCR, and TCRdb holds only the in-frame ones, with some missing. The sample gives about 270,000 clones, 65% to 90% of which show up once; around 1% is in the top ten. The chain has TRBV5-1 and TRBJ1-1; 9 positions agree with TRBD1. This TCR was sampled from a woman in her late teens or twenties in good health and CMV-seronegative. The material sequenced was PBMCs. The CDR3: CASGKAGQGNTEAFF. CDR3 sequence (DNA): TGCGCCAGCGGGAAAGCGGGACAGGGGAACACTGAAGCTTTCTTT.